This T cell receptor beta chain derives from a study of cytomegalovirus exposure and HLA in healthy donors. Study details: As an earlier analysis found, roughly 180 million T cells yielded around 110 million unique TCR beta sequences.

Donors counted as nominally healthy when sampled, yet unrecorded immune exposures were likely. Use of 60 Vbeta and 13 Jbeta primers characterized the PCR. Some clones are missing from TCRdb's copy, which holds only in-frame ones; the method was immunoSEQ multiplex PCR. The table has approximately 300,000 clones, 80% seen once. This clone was detected only once. V gave up 5 bases and J gave up 3 bases, with 8 bases separating them. Germline CDR1 is GTSNPN and CDR2 is SVGIG (reference sequence). The CDR3 has 12 amino acids. The source material was PBMCs. This clonotype was obtained from a girl aged 2 to 10 in good health and CMV-seronegative. The V call is TRBV30, the J call TRBJ1-5, with TRBD1 as a possible D gene (6 bases). CDR3 nucleotide sequence: TGTGCCTGGGACAGGCTCAATCAGCCCCAGCATTTT. Translating it yields CAWDRLNQPQHF.